The TCR beta chain under discussion was sequenced for a study of cytomegalovirus exposure and HLA in healthy donors. Germline V gives CDR1 MNHEY, CDR2 SMNVEV (reference sequence). The CDR3 extends over 15 amino acids. V lost 2 bases and J 10 bases, leaving 18 bases between the germline ends. Study results and caveats: A prior analysis recorded that most TCR beta V segments were productive about 90% or about 30% of the time. Cytomegalovirus status was reportedly diagnosed by the classifier with high sensitivity and specificity. Reports state that TCR beta sequences accurately predicted most subjects' HLA-A and HLA-B alleles.

Regarding this clone: Its matching antigen is unknown.

Amplification used 60 Vbeta primers and 13 Jbeta primers. Profiling relied on immunoSEQ multiplex PCR, and the TCRdb table lists in-frame clones only, not all of them. The sample contains approximately 190,000 clones, about 89% of which appear only once. Sequencing input: PBMCs. V gene TRBV27 combines with J gene TRBJ2-1; D is possibly TRBD1 (6 bases). The clonotype comes from a man in his thirties or forties in good health and CMV-seronegative. CDR3 residues: CASSLSARGRGEQFF. CDR3 DNA sequence: TGTGCCAGCAGTTTAAGTGCCAGGGGACGTGGAGAGCAGTTCTTC.